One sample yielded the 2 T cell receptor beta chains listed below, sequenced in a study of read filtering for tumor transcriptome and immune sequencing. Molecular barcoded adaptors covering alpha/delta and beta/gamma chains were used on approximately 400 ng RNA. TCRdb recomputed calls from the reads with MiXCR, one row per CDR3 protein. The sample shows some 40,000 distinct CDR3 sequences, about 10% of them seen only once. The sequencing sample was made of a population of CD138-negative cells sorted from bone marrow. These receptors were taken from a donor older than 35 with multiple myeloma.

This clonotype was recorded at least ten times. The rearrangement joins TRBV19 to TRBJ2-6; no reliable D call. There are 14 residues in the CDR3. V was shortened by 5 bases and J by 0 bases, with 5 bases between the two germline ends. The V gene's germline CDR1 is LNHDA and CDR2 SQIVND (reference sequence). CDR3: CASSPGSGANVLTF. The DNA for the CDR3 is TGTGCCAGTAGTCCCGGCTCTGGGGCCAACGTCCTGACTTTC.

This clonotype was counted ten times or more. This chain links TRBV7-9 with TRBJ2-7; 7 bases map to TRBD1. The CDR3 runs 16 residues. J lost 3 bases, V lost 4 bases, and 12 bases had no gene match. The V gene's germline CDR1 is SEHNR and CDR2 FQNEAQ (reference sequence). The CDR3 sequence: CASSSLPGTEIYEQYF. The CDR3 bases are TGTGCCAGCAGCTCGCTCCCCGGGACAGAGATCTACGAGCAGTACTTC.